These 13 T cell receptor beta chains share one sample of origin, sequenced in a study of T cells in Graves' hyperthyroidism and ophthalmopathy. It was RNA transcripts that yielded the amplified TCR beta CDR3 regions. The primer set for the first-round RT-PCR of the TCR CDR3 was HTBI. MiXCR, run by TCRdb on the multiplex PCR reads, gives a single entry per CDR3 protein. This sample has 350,000 to 400,000 distinct CDR3 sequences, with about a fifth found just once. Material for sequencing was blood. All receptors come from a woman aged 18 to 35 with Graves' hyperthyroidism.

Worth noting for this clonotype: The conserved final phenylalanine or tryptophan is absent from the CDR3, which likely points to a read error. The chain recombines TRBV5-5 with TRBJ2-2; D is unclear. Germline V gives CDR1 SGHKS, CDR2 YYEKEE (reference sequence). Trimming cost V 4 bases and J 4 bases, with 11 bases left between them. The length of the CDR3 is 14 residues. This CDR3 reads CASSPHVGTGELFY. DNA of the CDR3: TGTGCCAGCAGCCCCCATGTTGGCACCGGGGAGCTGTTTTAT.

This clonotype was observed at least ten times. The J gene is TRBJ1-1, the V gene TRBV29-1, with TRBD1 as a possible D gene (5 bases). Trimming took 5 bases from V and 0 from J, leaving 7 bases between them. CDR1 is SQVTM and CDR2 is ANQGSEA in the germline V gene. The CDR3 totals 12 residues. The CDR3 protein is CSVLGVNTEAFF. DNA of the CDR3: TGCAGCGTTTTAGGGGTGAACACTGAAGCTTTCTTT.

The chain carries TRBV18 and TRBJ2-2, with D perhaps matching TRBD1 or TRBD2 (5 bases each). Trimming removed 3 bases from V and 5 bases from J, with 16 bases in between. The CDR3 has 16 residues. CDR1 KGHSH and CDR2 LQKENI come from the germline V gene. CDR3 in amino acids: CASSPSRGPITGELFF. CDR3 DNA: TGTGCCAGCTCACCGTCTCGGGGACCGATTACCGGGGAGCTGTTTTTT.

This chain connects TRBV5-6 to TRBJ2-7; the D is unclear. V gave up 4 bases and J gave up 1 base, with 15 bases separating them. This CDR3 has 15 amino acids. Germline V lookup: CDR1 SGHDT, CDR2 YYEEEE. In DNA, the CDR3 is TGTGCCAGCAGCCGGTCGTATTCGCCATCCTACGAGCAGTACTTC. Its protein is CASSRSYSPSYEQYF.

This chain links TRBV19 with TRBJ2-5; D possibly uses TRBD1 or TRBD2 (5 bases each). This CDR3 is 16 amino acids long. The V end lost 2 bases, the J end lost 1 base, and 14 bases lay between the germline ends. Germline V gene lookup returns CDR1 LNHDA and CDR2 SQIVND (reference sequence). The CDR3 coding sequence is TGTGCCAGTAGTATATACGGGGCAGCATCCCAAGAGACCCAGTACTTC. Encoded protein: CASSIYGAASQETQYF.

This clonotype was counted many times. The J gene is TRBJ2-7, the V gene TRBV20-1; tentative D call: TRBD2 (5 bases). This CDR3 contains 15 residues. Germline assignment: CDR1 DFQATT and CDR2 SNEGSKA (reference sequence). The germline V and J ends were trimmed by 2 bases and 0 bases, with 14 bases remaining between them. CDR3 in amino acids: CSARRRSAGSYEQYF. The CDR3 nucleotides read TGCAGTGCTAGACGGAGATCGGCGGGCTCCTACGAGCAGTACTTC.

The chain carries TRBV7-9 and TRBJ1-1; no definite D call. Germline values: CDR1 SEHNR, CDR2 FQNEAQ (reference sequence). The CDR3 contains 15 residues. V was pared by 1 base and J by 1 base, with 10 bases between. The CDR3 reads CASSLEHTRNTEAFF. The CDR3 DNA sequence: TGTGCCAGCAGCTTAGAACACACCAGGAACACTGAAGCTTTCTTT.

This clonotype has a count of ten or more. This chain uses TRBV20-1 with TRBJ2-5; no definite D call. The CDR3 runs to 14 residues. Germline CDR1 reads DFQATT; CDR2 reads SNEGSKA (reference sequence). Deletions cut 3 bases from V and 2 bases from J, with 13 bases between. The DNA of the CDR3 is TGCAGTGCTAGTTTTGTGAGGCTACAAGAGACCCAGTACTTC. It is translated as CSASFVRLQETQYF.

Regarding this clonotype: A read error is possible here, since a much larger clone lies one base away. This chain joins TRBV3-1 and TRBJ2-5; D unclear. The CDR3 is 14 amino acids. Germline V CDR1 and CDR2: LGHDT, YNNKEL (reference sequence). V dropped 1 base and J dropped 5 bases, with 11 bases sitting between them. CDR3 sequence: CASSQVPAAETQYF. The CDR3 DNA reads as TGTGCCAGCAGCCAAGTCCCAGCAGCCGAGACCCAGTACTTC.

This clonotype appeared many times. V and J are TRBV12-3 or TRBV12-4 and TRBJ2-7; 10 bases line up with TRBD1. The V and J ends lost 5 bases and 6 bases, in that order; junction bases with no gene match: 19. The CDR3 totals 18 residues. In DNA, the CDR3 is TGTGCCAGCAGTCGCCGGACAGGGGGGCACCTAACCCCCTCCGAGCAGTACTTC. As protein: CASSRRTGGHLTPSEQYF.

This clonotype was seen at least ten times. The chain has TRBV7-2 and TRBJ2-5; no clear D. V was trimmed by 0 bases and J by 4 bases, leaving 6 bases between them. CDR3 length: 13 amino acids. Per germline, CDR1 SGHTA and CDR2 FQGNSA. The CDR3 coding sequence is TGTGCCAGCAGCTTAGCAGTGTCAGAGACCCAGTACTTC. Protein product: CASSLAVSETQYF. The whole variable domain, remainder taken from reference TRBV7-2 and TRBJ2-5, is GAGVSQSPSNKVTEKGKDVELRCDPISGHTALYWYRQSLGQGLEFLIYFQGNSAPDKSGLPSDRFSAERTGGSVSTLTIQRTQQEDSAVYLCASSLAVSETQYFGPGTRLLVL.

This clonotype was recorded many times. J is TRBJ2-7 and V is TRBV7-2, with TRBD2 matching 8 bases. V was pared by 5 bases and J by 6 bases, with 12 bases of the junction left unmatched. The length of the CDR3 is 15 residues. Germline V gene sequence: CDR1 SGHTA, CDR2 FQGNSA. The CDR3 is CASSNLRGGLGEQYF. The DNA of the CDR3 is TGTGCCAGCAGCAACCTTCGGGGGGGCCTAGGCGAGCAGTACTTC. The full variable domain, completed using reference TRBV7-2 and TRBJ2-7, is GAGVSQSPSNKVTEKGKDVELRCDPISGHTALYWYRQSLGQGLEFLIYFQGNSAPDKSGLPSDRFSAERTGGSVSTLTIQRTQQEDSAVYLCASSNLRGGLGEQYFGPGTRLTVT.

This clonotype was recorded many times. The chain joins TRBV29-1 to TRBJ1-1; D is perhaps TRBD1 (6 bases). Germline V gene lookup returns CDR1 SQVTM and CDR2 ANQGSEA. V was shortened by 0 bases and J by 3 bases, with 14 bases between the two germline ends. CDR3 length: 15 residues. The CDR3 nucleotides are TGCAGCGTTGAAGATCCCGCAGGGGTGGACACTGAAGCTTTCTTT. Encoded protein: CSVEDPAGVDTEAFF.